The 18 T cell receptor beta chains below were found in one sample sequenced in a study of sequential checkpoint blockade in melanoma. Method: immunoSEQ multiplex PCR; TCRdb's copy keeps in-frame clones and lacks some. The sample has over 3,000 clones, 57% seen once; the top ten hold approximately 20%. Sample treatment: randomized to nivolumab then ipilimumab (arm A) or the reverse (arm B). The sequenced sample was CD8+ T cells sorted from blood (inferred from file names), obtained from a patient given nivolumab and ipilimumab in sequence. Receptors originate from a human patient with melanoma. Some clones in this sample may be carry-over from other donors' samples.

Here the CDR3 DNA reads TGTGCCAGTACTCCGAGGACAGGGCCCTACAATGAGCAGTTCTTC. It encodes CASTPRTGPYNEQFF. The rearrangement links TRBV19 to TRBJ2-1; 8 bases are shared with TRBD1. This CDR3 has 15 residues. J was trimmed by 2 bases and V by 7 bases; bases with no gene match: 7. Germline V CDR1 and CDR2: LNHDA, SQIVND (reference sequence).

The chain combines TRBV7-6 with TRBJ2-7, with TRBD2 matching over 11 bases. The ends lost 2 bases at V and 5 bases at J; junction bases unmatched: 5. The CDR3 runs 15 residues. Germline CDR1 reads SGHVS; CDR2 reads FNYEAQ. The CDR3 DNA is TGTGCCAGCAGCTTACTAGCGGGGGGAACCGACGAGCAGTACTTC. Translation: CASSLLAGGTDEQYF.

The CDR3 DNA follows: TGTGCCAGCAGTGACCTGACTAGTTTGGAGACCCAGTACTTC. Residues: CASSDLTSLETQYF. The genes are TRBV27 and TRBJ2-5, with D maybe TRBD2 (6 bases). This CDR3 contains 14 residues. Germline values: CDR1 MNHEY, CDR2 SMNVEV (reference sequence). The V end was cut by 5 bases, the J end by 5 bases, with 15 bases between.

The gene calls are TRBV5-1 and TRBJ1-2; 7 bases are a match to TRBD1. With V trimmed by 1 base and J by 7 bases, 4 bases remained unmatched. CDR1 and CDR2 (germline): SGHRS, YFSETQ. The length of the CDR3 is 13 residues. The CDR3 protein is CASSLPDRTGYTF. The CDR3 bases are TGCGCCAGCAGCTTGCCGGACAGGACTGGCTACACCTTC.

As to this clone: A read error likely explains this, since a far larger clone differs by one base. This same CDR3 is encoded by further DNA sequences in the sample. The chain uses TRBV7-9 and TRBJ2-2, with TRBD2 as a possible D gene (7 bases). The CDR3 is 16 amino acids. The ends were cut back, 7 bases at V and 1 base at J, with 16 bases in the middle. CDR1 and CDR2 from the germline V gene are SEHNR and FQNEAQ (reference sequence). The CDR3: CASTPGLGGNTGELFF. The CDR3 bases are TGTGCCAGCACCCCCGGACTAGGGGGGAACACCGGGGAGCTGTTTTTT. Full variable domain (outside the CDR3, taken from reference TRBV7-9 and TRBJ2-2): DTGVSQNPRHKITKRGQNVTFRCDPISEHNRLYWYRQTLGQGPEFLTYFQNEAQLEKSRLLSDRFSAERPKGSFSTLEIQRTEQGDSAMYLCASTPGLGGNTGELFFGEGSRLTVL.

This chain uses TRBV5-5 with TRBJ2-2, with 7 bases identical to TRBD1. J was trimmed by 2 bases and V by 7 bases; bases with no gene match: 5. The CDR3 runs 14 residues. Germline V CDR1 and CDR2: SGHKS, YYEKEE (reference sequence). The CDR3 nucleotides are TGTGCCAGCTTGACAGGGACCAACACCGGGGAGCTGTTTTTT. This translates into CASLTGTNTGELFF.

CDR3 bases: TGTGCCAGCAGTCAGATGGAGGAGCAGTACTTC. This codes for CASSQMEEQYF. The chain combines TRBV28 with TRBJ2-7; no definite D call. V lost 5 bases to trimming and J lost 7 bases, with 9 bases between them. The CDR3 contains 11 residues. CDR1 MDHEN and CDR2 SYDVKM come from the germline V gene. Full variable domain (missing parts from reference TRBV28 and TRBJ2-7): DVKVTQSSRYLVKRTGEKVFLECVQDMDHENMFWYRQDPGLGLRLIYFSYDVKMKEKGDIPEGYSVSREKKERFSLILESASTNQTSMYLCASSQMEEQYFGPGTRLTVT.

V gene TRBV5-1 combines with J gene TRBJ1-4; no clear D. Trimming removed 1 base from V and 4 bases from J, with 14 bases in between. This CDR3 contains 16 residues. CDR1 SGHRS and CDR2 YFSETQ come from the germline V gene. The CDR3 bases are TGCGCCAGCAGCTTGATGGGTGGGCAGTTTAATGAAAAACTGTTTTTT. Its translation: CASSLMGGQFNEKLFF.

This chain uses TRBV5-6 with TRBJ1-1; 12 bases fit TRBD1. The CDR3 contains 13 residues. The V gene's germline CDR1 is SGHDT and CDR2 YYEEEE. The J segment lost 10 bases and the V segment lost 5 bases, leaving 6 bases of the junction unmatched. Here the CDR3 reads CASRRWDRGLAFF. In nucleotides, the CDR3 is TGTGCCAGCAGGCGATGGGACAGGGGGCTAGCTTTCTTT.

The chain couples TRBV14 to TRBJ1-5; D is ambiguous. The CDR3 totals 16 residues. The germline V gene encodes CDR1 SGHDN and CDR2 FVKESK. Deletions cut 3 bases from V and 1 base from J, with 13 bases between. CDR3 in amino acids: CASSHAAAGSNQPQHF. The CDR3 region has the DNA TGTGCCAGCAGCCACGCGGCCGCGGGGAGCAATCAGCCCCAGCATTTT.

The chain recombines TRBV13 with TRBJ2-7; D not resolved. CDR1 PRHDT and CDR2 FYEKMQ come from the germline V gene (reference sequence). V was pared by 0 bases and J by 0 bases, with 6 bases between. This CDR3 spans 14 amino acids. The CDR3 DNA is TGTGCCAGCAGCTTAGGCCCGAGCTCCTACGAGCAGTACTTC. Translating gives CASSLGPSSYEQYF.

The rearrangement links TRBV11-2 to TRBJ2-7; possibly TRBD1 for D (6 bases). V was trimmed by 7 bases and J by 6 bases, leaving 19 bases between them. Per the germline V gene, CDR1 is SGHAT and CDR2 is FQNNGV. The CDR3 runs 14 residues. CDR3 region: CASTSAEQGVEQYF. As DNA, the CDR3 is TGTGCCAGCACCTCCGCCGAACAGGGTGTCGAGCAGTACTTC. Drawing the rest from reference TRBV11-2 and TRBJ2-7, the complete variable domain is EAGVAQSPRYKIIEKRQSVAFWCNPISGHATLYWYQQILGQGPKLLIQFQNNGVVDDSQLPKDRFSAERLKGVDSTLKIQPAKLEDSAVYLCASTSAEQGVEQYFGPGTRLTVT.

The chain has TRBV2 and TRBJ2-3; maybe TRBD1 (6 bases). Germline assignment: CDR1 SNHLY and CDR2 FYNNEI. V gave up 1 base and J gave up 3 bases, with 8 bases separating them. The CDR3 covers 14 residues. CDR3 loop: CASSEGQGTDTQYF. CDR3 DNA: TGTGCCAGCAGTGAAGGCCAGGGGACAGATACGCAGTATTTT.

This clone has just one count. The chain uses TRBV19 and TRBJ1-1; maybe TRBD1 (5 bases). V lost 0 bases and J lost 7, with 18 bases in between. The CDR3 sequence is 16 residues long. CDR1 and CDR2 from the germline V gene are LNHDA and SQIVND (reference sequence). The CDR3 bases are TGTGCCAGTAGTATAGATCGCCAAGGGGCCCCAGTTGAAGCTTTCTTT. Translation gives CASSIDRQGAPVEAFF.

This clone was seen a handful of times. This chain joins TRBV5-6 and TRBJ2-7; D may be TRBD1 (6 bases). Germline-derived CDR1 and CDR2 are SGHDT and YYEEEE. This CDR3 contains 13 residues. The V and J ends lost 5 bases and 4 bases respectively, with 13 bases between them. This chain's CDR3 is CASSTGNGYEQYF. CDR3 coding DNA: TGTGCCAGCAGTACAGGGAATGGGTACGAGCAGTACTTC.

The rearrangement joins TRBV13 to TRBJ2-7; 7 bases agree with TRBD2. After removal of 4 bases from V and 4 bases from J, the junction contained 4 bases not matched to a gene. Germline V gene data show CDR1 as PRHDT and CDR2 as FYEKMQ (reference sequence). The CDR3 length is 13 residues. CDR3 in DNA: TGTGCCAGCAGCTACGGGGGAGGGTACGAGCAGTACTTC. Translation: CASSYGGGYEQYF. The complete variable domain, with remaining parts taken from reference TRBV13 and TRBJ2-7, reads AAGVIQSPRHLIKEKRETATLKCYPIPRHDTVYWYQQGPGQDPQFLISFYEKMQSDKGSIPDRFSAQQFSDYHSELNMSSLELGDSALYFCASSYGGGYEQYFGPGTRLTVT.

The rearrangement joins TRBV5-1 to TRBJ2-2; 9 nucleotides align to TRBD2. Looked up from germline, CDR1 is SGHRS and CDR2 is YFSETQ. This CDR3 spans 17 amino acids. Trimming took 3 bases from V and 2 from J; bases not matched to a gene: 8. The DNA for the CDR3 is TGCGCCAGCAGCTCTCTTGGCGGGGGGGTAAACACCGGGGAGCTGTTTTTT. Its translation: CASSSLGGGVNTGELFF.

This clone is categorized as medium-sized. The V gene is TRBV7-6, the J gene TRBJ1-3; 7 bases match TRBD1. V shed 1 base and J 2 bases; nucleotides not matched to a gene: 2. The CDR3 loop spans 15 amino acids. Germline CDR1 is SGHVS and CDR2 is FNYEAQ. This chain's CDR3 is CASSLDRGTGNTIYF. The CDR3, as DNA: TGTGCCAGCAGCTTAGACAGGGGAACTGGAAACACCATATATTTT.